This T cell receptor (beta chain) was sequenced for a study of cytomegalovirus exposure and HLA in healthy donors. Study-wide results and limits: The classifier reportedly diagnosed cytomegalovirus status with high sensitivity and specificity. Rare sequences made up most TCRs, while some public TCRs were found in many donors. The study put under 200 TCR beta chains on its list as cytomegalovirus-associated.

Vbeta (60) and Jbeta (13) primers were used in the PCR. Libraries were prepared by immunoSEQ multiplex PCR; TCRdb keeps only in-frame clonotypes and omits some of them. Of around 130,000 clones detected, around three quarters appear once; the ten largest clones hold 1%. V was pared by 0 bases and J by 2 bases, with 9 bases between. Germline CDR1 reads SGHRS; CDR2 reads YFSETQ. The CDR3 length is 14 residues. Comments on this clone: Its antigen is unidentified.

This chain links TRBV5-1 with TRBJ2-7, with D possibly TRBD1 on 5 matching bases. The specimen was PBMCs. The sequence came from a man aged 40-49 years in good health and CMV-seronegative. CDR3 loop: CASSLVPGTYEQYF. The CDR3 region has the DNA TGCGCCAGCAGCTTGGTTCCAGGGACCTACGAGCAGTACTTC. The full variable domain, in which reference TRBV5-1 and TRBJ2-7 provide the parts outside the CDR3, is KAGVTQTPRYLIKTRGQQVTLSCSPISGHRSVSWYQQTPGQGLQFLFEYFSETQRNKGNFPGRFSGRQFSNSRSEMNVSTLELGDSALYLCASSLVPGTYEQYFGPGTRLTVT.